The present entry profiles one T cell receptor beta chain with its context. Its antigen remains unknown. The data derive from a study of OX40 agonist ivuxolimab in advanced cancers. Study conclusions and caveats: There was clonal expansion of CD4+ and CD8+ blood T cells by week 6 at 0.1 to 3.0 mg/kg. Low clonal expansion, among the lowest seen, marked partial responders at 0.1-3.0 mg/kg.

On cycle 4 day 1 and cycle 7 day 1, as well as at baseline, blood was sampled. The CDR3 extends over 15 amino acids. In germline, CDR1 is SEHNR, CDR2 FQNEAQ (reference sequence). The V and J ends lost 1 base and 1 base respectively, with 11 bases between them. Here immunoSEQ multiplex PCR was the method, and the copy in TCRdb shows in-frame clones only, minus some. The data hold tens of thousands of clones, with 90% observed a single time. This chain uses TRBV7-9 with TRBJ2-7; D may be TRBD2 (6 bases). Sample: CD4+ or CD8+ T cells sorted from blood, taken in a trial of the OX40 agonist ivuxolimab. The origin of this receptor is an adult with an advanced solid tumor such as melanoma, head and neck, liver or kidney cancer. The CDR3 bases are TGTGCCAGCAGCTTAGGGGAGGTCCGGTCCTACGAGCAGTACTTC. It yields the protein CASSLGEVRSYEQYF. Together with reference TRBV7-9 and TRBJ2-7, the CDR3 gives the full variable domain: DTGVSQNPRHKITKRGQNVTFRCDPISEHNRLYWYRQTLGQGPEFLTYFQNEAQLEKSRLLSDRFSAERPKGSFSTLEIQRTEQGDSAMYLCASSLGEVRSYEQYFGPGTRLTVT.